The rows below give T cell receptor beta chains drawn from one sample of a study of T cell changes during pregnancy in multiple sclerosis. TCRdb's table, derived via immunoSEQ multiplex PCR, lists solely in-frame clones and lacks some. This table has about 69,000 clones, about 91% appearing once. The specimen comprised CD4+ T cells from peripheral blood mononuclear cells, sampled in the third trimester of pregnancy. These TCRs come from a female donor in good health, enrolled as a control in a pregnancy study. CDR3s include the opening cysteine and the closing phenylalanine or tryptophan. D genes are given only for firm matches. Clone size is not always given. Where it is, it says once, few, many or a class for expanded clones.

>TRBD2|TRBJ2-3|TRBV7-9|NA
TGTGCCAGCAGCTTAGCGCGTGCGGGGGCAGATACGCAGTATTTT
CASSLARAGADTQYF
>NA|TRBJ2-5|TRBV30|NA
TGTGCCTGGAGTGTACGGGAGACCCAGTACTTC
CAWSVRETQYF
>TRBD2|TRBJ2-5|TRBV10-3|NA
TGTGCCATCGCTTCGGGCGGGGGGCACGAAGAGACCCAGTACTTC
CAIASGGGHEETQYF
>NA|TRBJ1-1|TRBV5-4|NA
TGTGCCAGCAGCTTGGGCGGGGTTTGGGAGAACACTGAAGCTTTCTTT
CASSLGGVWENTEAFF
>TRBD1|TRBJ1-1|TRBV6-1|NA
TGTGCCACCAGGGGGGCAGGGCATATGGGCACTGAAGCTTTCTTT
CATRGAGHMGTEAFF
>TRBD1|TRBJ1-2|TRBV9|NA
TGTGCCAGCAGCAGAGCGGACAGGGTGGTCTATGGCTACACCTTC
CASSRADRVVYGYTF
>NA|TRBJ1-6|TRBV11-2|NA
TGTGCCAGCAGCGAACCCACTACCGGGAATACCTATAATTCACCCCTCCACTTT
CASSEPTTGNTYNSPLHF
>NA|TRBJ2-1|TRBV11-2|NA
TGTGCCAGCGGATACACGGGAAGCTCCTACAATGAGCAGTTCTTC
CASGYTGSSYNEQFF
>NA|TRBJ1-6|TRBV4-3|NA
TGCGCCAGCAGCCAAGCAAATAATTCACCCCTCCACTTT
CASSQANNSPLHF
>NA|TRBJ2-2|TRBV12-5|NA
TGTGCTAGTGGTTTGGTGCTGACATTTAGCACCGGGGAGCTGTTTTTT
CASGLVLTFSTGELFF
>NA|TRBJ2-7|TRBV11-3|once
TGTGCCACACGTTCTCCGGGTTCCTACGAGCAGTACTTC
CATRSPGSYEQYF